Listed below are T cell receptor beta chains from one sample, sequenced in a study of T cell responses to AZD1222 COVID-19 vaccine. Only in-frame clones appear in the TCRdb table, and some are missing; sequencing was by immunoSEQ multiplex PCR. The profile shows 70,000 to 95,000 clones, about nine tenths of them singletons. The material was peripheral blood, obtained 28 days after the second AZD1222 dose. The receptors stem from an adult who received the AZD1222 COVID-19 vaccine. Both conserved end residues are part of each CDR3. The D gene is left open where the match is weak. Clone size is shown for a subset of rows, as once, few, many or a class of expanded clone.

>-|TRBJ2-3|-|TRBV3-1/TRBV3-2
TGTGCCAGCTCGCGGAGATCCACAGATACGCAGTATTTT
CASSRRSTDTQYF
>-|TRBJ1-1|TRBD1|TRBV6-5
TGTGCCAGCAGCCGGGACAGGGCGGGAACTGGGGCTTTCTTT
CASSRDRAGTGAFF
>once|TRBJ2-5|TRBD2|TRBV18
TGTGCCAGCTCACCAGAGGTTCCTAGCGGGCAAGAGACCCAGTACTTC
CASSPEVPSGQETQYF
>-|TRBJ2-2|-|TRBV3-1/TRBV3-2
TGTGCCAGCAGCCAGGGGACTTATCCCGGGGAGCTGTTTTTT
CASSQGTYPGELFF
>-|TRBJ2-1|TRBD2|TRBV2
TGTGCCAGCAGCCGGACTAGCGGAAGCTCCTACAATGAGCAGTTCTTC
CASSRTSGSSYNEQFF
>-|TRBJ2-7|TRBD1|TRBV6-2/TRBV6-3
TGTGCCAGCAGTACCTACAGGGGCTCCTACGAGCAGTACTTC
CASSTYRGSYEQYF
>once|TRBJ1-4|TRBD1|TRBV6-5
TGTGCCAGCAGTTGGGGACAGGCGGGGGAAAAACTGTTTTTT
CASSWGQAGEKLFF
>-|TRBJ2-2|-|TRBV2
TGTGCCAGCTTTGAAGAAGGGAGGTCCACCGGGGAGCTGTTTTTT
CASFEEGRSTGELFF
>-|TRBJ2-7|-|TRBV6-4
TGTGCCAGCAGTGACTCCGAAACAAGGGAGGTCGGCGAGCAGTACTTC
CASSDSETREVGEQYF
>-|TRBJ2-6|-|TRBV30
TGTGCCTGGAGTCTCGGGGACTCTGGGGCCAACGTCCTGACTTTC
CAWSLGDSGANVLTF
>once|TRBJ1-1|-|TRBV30
TGTGCCTGGAGAGGGGCTATGAACACTGAAGCTTTCTTT
CAWRGAMNTEAFF
>once|TRBJ2-7|-|TRBV21-1
TGTGCCAGCAGCAGAAGGACAGGTGGTTCCTACGAGCAGTACTTC
CASSRRTGGSYEQYF
>-|TRBJ1-1|TRBD1|TRBV6-6
TGTGCCAGCAGTTACCCTCAGGGGGTAAACACTGAAGCTTTCTTT
CASSYPQGVNTEAFF
>-|TRBJ2-7|TRBD1|TRBV7-9
TGTGCCAGCAGTAGGGACAGGGGCTCCTACGAGCAGTACTTC
CASSRDRGSYEQYF
>-|TRBJ1-2|-|TRBV29-1
TGCAGCGTTGGGGGTGGACGGGCCTATGGCTACACCTTC
CSVGGGRAYGYTF
>-|TRBJ2-1|TRBD2|TRBV19
TGTGCCAGTAGTATTAATGGGAGGAGCGGGAGTAGTCCTTGGTTCTTC
CASSINGRSGSSPWFF
>-|TRBJ1-4|TRBD1|TRBV4-1
TGCGCCAGCAGCCCCAAGGCACTGACAGGGACTGCAACTAATGAAAAACTGTTTTTT
CASSPKALTGTATNEKLFF
>-|TRBJ1-2|TRBD1|TRBV6-6
TGTGCCAGCAGACCGGGACAGCCCTCCTATGGCTACACCTTC
CASRPGQPSYGYTF
>-|TRBJ1-1|-|TRBV11-2
TGTGCCAGCAGCTTAGGGGTAGGTTACACTGAAGCTTTCTTT
CASSLGVGYTEAFF
>-|TRBJ2-1|TRBD2|TRBV5-1
TGCGCCAGCAGCTGGGGACTACCAGGATACAATGAGCAGTTCTTC
CASSWGLPGYNEQFF
>-|TRBJ2-3|TRBD2|TRBV5-1
TGCGCCAGCAGCTTCCGCGGGAGCGGGGATACGCAGTATTTT
CASSFRGSGDTQYF
>-|TRBJ1-1|-|TRBV9
TGTGCCAGCAGTGTGTTGGGGGGAGGAGCTATGAACACTGAAGCTTTCTTT
CASSVLGGGAMNTEAFF
>once|TRBJ1-4|TRBD1|TRBV7-3
TGTGCCAGCAGCACGGCACAGGGACAGGGGGCCCCAACTAATGAAAAACTGTTTTTT
CASSTAQGQGAPTNEKLFF
>-|TRBJ2-7|-|TRBV28
TGTGCCAGCGCTCGGCAAGGAGGGGCCTACGAGCAGTACTTC
CASARQGGAYEQYF
>-|TRBJ2-1|TRBD2|TRBV27
TGTGCCAGCAGTTCGGGACTAGCGTTTTACAATGAGCAGTTCTTC
CASSSGLAFYNEQFF
>-|TRBJ2-2|-|TRBV5-4
TGTGCCAGCAGCCCCCAGAAGCGCGCGAACACCGGGGAGCTGTTTTTT
CASSPQKRANTGELFF
>once|TRBJ2-1|TRBD2|TRBV6-4
TGTGCCAGCAGTGAGTCGGGGGGCTCCTACAATGAGCAGTTCTTC
CASSESGGSYNEQFF
>-|TRBJ2-2|TRBD1|TRBV5-4
TGTGCCAGCAGCTCGGGACAGGGGGTCCCCGGGGAGCTGTTTTTT
CASSSGQGVPGELFF
>-|TRBJ2-5|TRBD1|TRBV5-1
TGCGCCAGCAGCTTGGCCAGGGGGCGGGAGACCCAGTACTTC
CASSLARGRETQYF